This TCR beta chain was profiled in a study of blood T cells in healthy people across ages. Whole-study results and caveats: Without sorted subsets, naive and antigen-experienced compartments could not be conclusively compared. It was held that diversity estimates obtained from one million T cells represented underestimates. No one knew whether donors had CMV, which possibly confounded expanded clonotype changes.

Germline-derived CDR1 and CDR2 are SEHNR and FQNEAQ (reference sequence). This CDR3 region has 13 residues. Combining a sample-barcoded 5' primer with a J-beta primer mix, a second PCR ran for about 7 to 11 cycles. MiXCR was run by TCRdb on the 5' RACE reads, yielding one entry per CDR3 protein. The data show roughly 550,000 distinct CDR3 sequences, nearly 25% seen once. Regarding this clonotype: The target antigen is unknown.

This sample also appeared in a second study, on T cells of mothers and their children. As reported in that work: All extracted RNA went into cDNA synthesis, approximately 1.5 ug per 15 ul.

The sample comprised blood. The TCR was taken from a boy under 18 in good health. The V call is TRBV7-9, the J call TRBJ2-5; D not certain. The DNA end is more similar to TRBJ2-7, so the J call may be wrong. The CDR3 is CASSPDVSYEQYF. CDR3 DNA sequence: TGTGCCAGCAGCCCGGACGTAAGCTACGAGCAGTACTTC.